This note documents a single TCR beta chain sequence. Its target is not known. The CDR3 consists of 14 residues. Germline V gene sequence: CDR1 SGHNT, CDR2 YENEEA. V was pared by 5 bases and J by 9 bases, with 17 bases between. The entry originates in a study of cytomegalovirus exposure and HLA in healthy donors. Study-level background: The same platform was used for the 130 or so validation repertoires and the roughly 600 first-cohort repertoires, a later analysis reported.

Whole-study results and caveats: While the bulk of TCR sequences proved rare, some public TCRs turned up in many donors. The tendency of first-cohort TCR clusters to co-occur in the 120 or so validation repertoires emerged from a later analysis. The study flagged some 180 TCR beta chains as cytomegalovirus-associated.

TCRdb keeps only in-frame clones here, not all; method: immunoSEQ multiplex PCR. Found here are under 350,000 clones, 65% to 90% of them singletons; the top ten hold 0.9% to 1.1%. The sequencing input was PBMCs. This TCR was recovered from a young woman in good health and CMV-seronegative. The chain combines TRBV11-3 with TRBJ2-1, with D hard to call. In DNA form, the CDR3 reads TGTGCCAGCAGCCCCCGAGAGTCTTCGAGTGAGCAGTTCTTC. This sequence encodes CASSPRESSSEQFF. The variable domain in full, with the rest retrieved from reference TRBV11-3 and TRBJ2-1, is EAGVVQSPRYKIIEKKQPVAFWCNPISGHNTLYWYLQNLGQGPELLIRYENEEAVDDSQLPKDRFSAERLKGVDSTLKIQPAELGDSAVYLCASSPRESSSEQFFGPGTRLTVL.